This T cell receptor (beta chain) was captured in a study of a mutant IDH1 vaccine in newly diagnosed glioma. Study-wide results and caveats: With respect to changes in top peripheral T cell clonotypes, pseudoprogression seemed unrelated.

This clone turned up a few times. Its antigen is unknown. CDR3 size: 12 residues. Per germline, CDR1 MNHNS and CDR2 SASEGT. Deletions cut 10 bases from V and 2 bases from J, with 9 bases between. Assay used: immunoSEQ multiplex PCR; TCRdb lists only in-frame clones, some missing. The sample holds 65,000 or so clones, about 85% seen once. The time point here: week 23, last vaccination. The study gave 300 ug of mutant IDH1 20-mer peptide per vaccine dose, with topical imiquimod. The TCR sequence derives from a man in his thirties or forties with glioma. The V gene is TRBV6-1, the J gene TRBJ1-5; no clear D. The source material was PBMCs, sampled from a glioma patient whose treatment included an IDH1 peptide vaccine. The CDR3 DNA is TGTGCCACAAAAACAGGCAATCAGCCCCAGCATTTT. It specifies CATKTGNQPQHF.